A single sample is the source of the 10 T cell receptor beta chains below, sequenced in a study of regulatory T cells in long-lasting Graves disease. With iRepertoire HTBI primers and Arm-PCR of CDR3 regions, TCR beta libraries were built. From the multiplex PCR reads, TCRdb called clonotypes with MiXCR, one entry per CDR3 protein. This sample yields about 400,000 distinct CDR3 sequences, of which about 15% are seen a single time; approximately 7.8% belongs to the top ten. As for time point: newly diagnosed GD, antithyroid drugs for less than 3 months. PBMC RNA was the source of the TCR library. A further study also used this sample, focusing on T cells in Graves' hyperthyroidism and ophthalmopathy.

The source was peripheral blood mononuclear cells (PBMCs), collected at new diagnosis, from a patient treated with antithyroid drugs. These receptors all stem from a woman in her 40s with Graves disease.

This clonotype has at least ten counts. This chain links TRBV7-9 with TRBJ1-2, with D unresolved. CDR1 and CDR2 (germline): SEHNR, FQNEAQ (reference sequence). Between the trimmed V and J ends, which lost 5 bases and 1 base, there was a span of 11 bases. The CDR3 is 14 residues long. CDR3 in DNA: TGTGCCAGCAGCGGCCGTCTCGGTAACTATGGCTACACCTTC. Amino acids: CASSGRLGNYGYTF. The whole variable domain, filled in from reference TRBV7-9 and TRBJ1-2, reads DTGVSQNPRHKITKRGQNVTFRCDPISEHNRLYWYRQTLGQGPEFLTYFQNEAQLEKSRLLSDRFSAERPKGSFSTLEIQRTEQGDSAMYLCASSGRLGNYGYTFGSGTRLTVV.

This clonotype was observed many times. This chain links TRBV11-3 with TRBJ2-5; 8 positions agree with TRBD2. The germline gives CDR1 SGHNT, CDR2 YENEEA. J was trimmed by 3 bases and V by 3 bases; bases with no gene match: 6. This CDR3 region has 15 residues. CDR3 DNA: TGTGCCAGCAGCTTCCATCCGGGACTAGAAGAGACCCAGTACTTC. It encodes CASSFHPGLEETQYF.

This clonotype appeared a few times. CDR3 DNA sequence: TGTGCCAGCTCACCAGAGACAGGGGGCATGTACGAGCAGTACTTC. Its translation: CASSPETGGMYEQYF. J is TRBJ2-7 and V is TRBV18; 10 bases line up with TRBD1. The V segment lost 2 bases and the J segment 4 bases; nucleotides outside the gene matches: 5. CDR3 length equals 15 residues. Germline V gene data show CDR1 as KGHSH and CDR2 as LQKENI.

This chain joins TRBV3-1 and TRBJ2-2; 9 positions agree with TRBD1. This CDR3 has 15 amino acids. Trimming removed 3 bases from V and 6 bases from J; junction bases left unmatched: 5. The germline CDR1 and CDR2 sequences are LGHDT and YNNKEL (reference sequence). In nucleotides, the CDR3 is TGTGCCAGCAGCCACGCATACAGGGGGCCCGGGGAGCTGTTTTTT. Translating gives CASSHAYRGPGELFF.

This clonotype was observed at least ten times. V and J are TRBV5-5 and TRBJ1-5; 7 positions agree with TRBD1. The junction had 7 bases not matched to a gene; V was cut back by 3 bases and J by 4 bases. CDR1 and CDR2 (germline): SGHKS, YYEKEE (reference sequence). CDR3 length equals 15 residues. This chain's CDR3 is CASSWTGTENQPQHF. The CDR3 bases are TGTGCCAGCAGCTGGACCGGGACAGAGAATCAGCCCCAGCATTTT.

The chain combines TRBV11-3 with TRBJ2-1; 8 nucleotides align to TRBD2. The CDR3 runs 16 residues. V trimming: 5 bases; J trimming: 1 base; junction bases outside the gene matches: 7. CDR1 and CDR2 from the germline V gene are SGHNT and YENEEA. The CDR3 DNA is TGTGCCAGCAGCCCTGTTGCTAGCGGGTCCTACAATGAGCAGTTCTTC. Its protein is CASSPVASGSYNEQFF.

The table lists this clonotype with a few counts. CDR3 DNA sequence: TGTGCCAGCAGTTTAGCCAGAGCCCCCGGTGAGCAGTTCTTC. This translates into CASSLARAPGEQFF. V and J are TRBV12-3 or TRBV12-4 and TRBJ2-1; D ambiguous. Trimming removed 0 bases from V and 9 bases from J, with 12 bases in between. The CDR3 is 14 residues long.

Concerning this clonotype: A far larger clone lies a single base away; this is likely a read error. This rearrangement joins TRBV12-3 or TRBV12-4 to TRBJ2-5; 15 bases align to TRBD2. Losses at the gene ends were 5 bases for V and 4 bases for J; bases not matched to a gene: 5. This CDR3 comprises 16 residues. CDR3 protein: CASSIPGLAGGETQYF. The CDR3, as DNA: TGTGCCAGCAGTATCCCGGGACTAGCGGGAGGAGAGACCCAGTACTTC.

There are many counts of this clonotype. The V call is TRBV27, the J call TRBJ2-7; TRBD2 matches 8 bases. CDR3 length: 17 residues. Germline V gene sequence: CDR1 MNHEY, CDR2 SMNVEV (reference sequence). The V gene end was trimmed by 2 bases and the J gene end by 3 bases; junction bases not matched to a gene: 12. CDR3 amino acids: CASSLMGGRSLGYEQYF. The CDR3 DNA sequence: TGTGCCAGCAGTTTAATGGGCGGGAGGTCTCTAGGCTACGAGCAGTACTTC.

This clonotype was found a few times. This could be a read error, since a much larger clone is one nucleotide away. Written as DNA, the CDR3 is TGTGCCAGCAGGCGACTAGCGGGAGTTGAGACCCAGTACTTC. It translates to CASRRLAGVETQYF. The V call is TRBV7-8, the J call TRBJ2-5, with 12 bases identical to TRBD2. The CDR3 loop spans 14 amino acids. Germline-derived CDR1 and CDR2 are SGHVS and FQNEAQ. V was clipped by 6 bases and J by 5 bases; unmatched bases: 4.